A single sample is the source of the 8 T cell receptor beta chains below, sequenced in a study of beta chain features in type 1 diabetes (dated by TCRdb to 2017 to 2018). The protocol used for the library was the immunoSEQ multiplex PCR assay. The entire isolated RNA was reverse transcribed using the High Capacity cDNA Reverse Transcription Kit, and thus expressed TCRB transcripts were sequenced. What TCRdb holds here is the immuneACCESS table cut down to in-frame rearrangements. Part of the clones is not present; checked against another copy, under half of the missing clones reflect an unresolved V gene, and the others are unexplained. The table for this sample lists about 150,000 clones; around 51% of them were counted only once. Of the sample, around 0.43% is held by the ten largest clones. Sequencing was performed on Tregs from blood. The meaning of the sample's cell subset or site label: regulatory CD4+ T cells. The receptors shown here come from a man younger than 35 in good health.

The chain carries TRBV2 and TRBJ2-2; TRBD1 matches at 8 bases. Trimming cost V 2 bases and J 4 bases; bases outside gene matches: 6. Germline CDR1 is SNHLY and CDR2 is FYNNEI. This CDR3 has 16 amino acids. CDR3 sequence (DNA): TGTGCCAGCAGTGAATTGGACAGGGTCGTCACCGGGGAGCTGTTTTTT. Translation: CASSELDRVVTGELFF.

This chain connects TRBV28 to TRBJ1-1; no clear D gene. This CDR3 is 12 amino acids long. V was trimmed by 4 bases and J by 2 bases, leaving 5 bases between them. From germline, CDR1 is MDHEN and CDR2 SYDVKM. CDR3 bases: TGTGCCAGCAGTTGGCAAAACACTGAAGCTTTCTTT. This codes for CASSWQNTEAFF.

This clone was counted only a few times. The rearrangement links TRBV30 to TRBJ2-3; D unclear. Per the germline V gene, CDR1 is GTSNPN and CDR2 is SVGIG (reference sequence). V was clipped by 0 bases and J by 2 bases, with 6 bases between them. The length of the CDR3 is 13 residues. This chain's CDR3 is CAWSVPVTDTQYF. CDR3 bases: TGTGCCTGGAGTGTACCAGTCACAGATACGCAGTATTTT.

This clone was detected once. Other DNA sequences of this sample code for an identical CDR3. The V gene is TRBV7-9, the J gene TRBJ2-1; maybe TRBD2 (6 bases). Germline CDR1 reads SEHNR; CDR2 reads FQNEAQ (reference sequence). There are 18 residues in the CDR3. V lost 1 base and J lost 0, with 16 bases in between. CDR3 DNA: TGTGCCAGCAGCTTAGATGGCTACAGGAGGGGCTCCTACAATGAGCAGTTCTTC. This sequence encodes CASSLDGYRRGSYNEQFF. The entire variable domain, with the rest obtained from reference TRBV7-9 and TRBJ2-1, is as follows: DTGVSQNPRHKITKRGQNVTFRCDPISEHNRLYWYRQTLGQGPEFLTYFQNEAQLEKSRLLSDRFSAERPKGSFSTLEIQRTEQGDSAMYLCASSLDGYRRGSYNEQFFGPGTRLTVL.

This clone was seen a single time. The V gene is TRBV6-5, the J gene TRBJ1-3, with 8 nucleotides matching TRBD1. The ends lost 5 bases at V and 3 bases at J; junction bases unmatched: 6. The germline V gene has CDR1 MNHEY and CDR2 SVGAGI. The CDR3 extends over 15 amino acids. The CDR3 DNA is TGTGCCAGCAGTACCCGGACAGGGTTTGGAAACACCATATATTTT. It specifies CASSTRTGFGNTIYF.

The chain carries TRBV7-7 and TRBJ1-4; D gene ambiguous. CDR1 and CDR2 from the germline V gene are SSHAT and FNYEAQ (reference sequence). Between the trimmed V and J ends, which lost 1 base and 3 bases, there was a span of 15 bases. This CDR3 has 17 residues. For the CDR3, the DNA is TGTGCCAGCAGCTTAGATGGAGGGTCGTCGGCTAATGAAAAACTGTTTTTT. Protein: CASSLDGGSSANEKLFF. The complete variable domain, with remaining parts taken from reference TRBV7-7 and TRBJ1-4, reads GAGVSQSPRYKVTKRGQDVTLRCDPISSHATLYWYQQALGQGPEFLTYFNYEAQPDKSGLPSDRFSAERPEGSISTLTIQRTEQRDSAMYRCASSLDGGSSANEKLFFGSGTQLSVL.

This chain connects TRBV4-2 to TRBJ2-1; 11 bases line up with TRBD2. CDR3 length: 18 amino acids. J gave up 4 bases and V 4 bases, and 12 bases lay outside the gene matches. The germline V gene has CDR1 LGHNA and CDR2 YNFKEQ. The CDR3 region has the DNA TGTGCCAGCAGCCGGGCTAGCGGGAGGTTGGGTAAATACAATGAGCAGTTCTTC. Residues: CASSRASGRLGKYNEQFF.

The chain combines TRBV19 with TRBJ2-7, with D perhaps TRBD2 (7 bases). The CDR3 loop spans 13 amino acids. The germline V gene has CDR1 LNHDA and CDR2 SQIVND (reference sequence). Deletions cut 6 bases from V and 0 bases from J, with 9 bases between. In DNA form, the CDR3 reads TGTGCCAGTAGCGCGGGGGCCTCCTACGAGCAGTACTTC. Translated: CASSAGASYEQYF.